This T cell receptor (beta chain) came from a study of blood T cell repertoires in COVID-19. At the level of the study: Donors in the United States, Italy and Spain gave samples during acute or convalescent COVID-19. T cells, B-cell-depleted T cells, or PBMCs supplied cDNA or gDNA.

The data were produced by immunoSEQ multiplex PCR, yet TCRdb's version contains in-frame clones alone and is incomplete. The sample has 100,000 to 150,000 clones, 70% to 80% seen once; the top ten hold about 39%. V shed 5 bases, J shed 2 bases, and the junction held 9 bases outside the gene matches. The germline gives CDR1 SEHNR, CDR2 FQNEAQ (reference sequence). This CDR3 is built from 15 residues. The chain couples TRBV7-9 to TRBJ2-7; TRBD1 agrees at 7 bases. Sequencing was carried out using peripheral blood. This receptor was obtained from a man aged 35 to 55 with active or convalescent COVID-19. CDR3 protein: CASSVDRENPYEQYF. CDR3 nucleotides: TGTGCCAGCAGCGTAGACAGGGAAAATCCCTACGAGCAGTACTTC.